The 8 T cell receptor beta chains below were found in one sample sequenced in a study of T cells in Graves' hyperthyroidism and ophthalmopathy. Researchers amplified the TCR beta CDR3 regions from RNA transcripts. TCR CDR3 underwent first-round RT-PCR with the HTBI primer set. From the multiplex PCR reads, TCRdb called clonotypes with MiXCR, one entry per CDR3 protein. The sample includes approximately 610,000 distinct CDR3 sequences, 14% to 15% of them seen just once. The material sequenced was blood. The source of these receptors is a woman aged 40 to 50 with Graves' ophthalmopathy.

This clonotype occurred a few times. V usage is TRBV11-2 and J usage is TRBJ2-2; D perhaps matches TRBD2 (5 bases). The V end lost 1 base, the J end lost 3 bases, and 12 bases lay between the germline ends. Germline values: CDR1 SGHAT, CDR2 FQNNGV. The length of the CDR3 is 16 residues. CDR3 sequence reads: CASSLVGGGYTGELFF. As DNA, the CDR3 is TGTGCCAGCAGCTTAGTGGGCGGAGGATACACCGGGGAGCTGTTTTTT.

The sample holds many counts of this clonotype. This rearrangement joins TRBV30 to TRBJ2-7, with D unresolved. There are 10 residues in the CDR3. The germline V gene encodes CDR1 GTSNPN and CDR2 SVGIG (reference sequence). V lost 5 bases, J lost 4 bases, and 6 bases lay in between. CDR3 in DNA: TGTGCCTGGGGGCAATACGAGCAGTACTTC. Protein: CAWGQYEQYF.

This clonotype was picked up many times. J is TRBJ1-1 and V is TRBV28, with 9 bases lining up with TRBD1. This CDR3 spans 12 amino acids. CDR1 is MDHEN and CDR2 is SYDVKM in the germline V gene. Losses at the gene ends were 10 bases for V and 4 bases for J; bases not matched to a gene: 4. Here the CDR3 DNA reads TGTGCCATCACGGGACAGGGCACTGAAGCTTTCTTT. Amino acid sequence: CAITGQGTEAFF.

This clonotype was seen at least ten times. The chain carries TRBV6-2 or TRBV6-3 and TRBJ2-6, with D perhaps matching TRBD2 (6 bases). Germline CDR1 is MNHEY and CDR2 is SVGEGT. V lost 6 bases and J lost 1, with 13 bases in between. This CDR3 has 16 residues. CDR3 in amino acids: CASRDYPESGANVLTF. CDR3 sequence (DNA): TGTGCCAGCAGGGACTACCCCGAATCTGGGGCCAACGTCCTGACTTTC.

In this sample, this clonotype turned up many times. The DNA for the CDR3 is TGTGCCGCCTGGGGGAGTGGCGAGCAGTACTTC. Amino acid sequence: CAAWGSGEQYF. The chain employs TRBV2 and TRBJ2-7, with D possibly called TRBD1 or TRBD2 (5 bases each). Germline values: CDR1 SNHLY, CDR2 FYNNEI. This CDR3 has 11 amino acids. The V and J ends lost 11 bases and 6 bases respectively, with 14 bases between them.

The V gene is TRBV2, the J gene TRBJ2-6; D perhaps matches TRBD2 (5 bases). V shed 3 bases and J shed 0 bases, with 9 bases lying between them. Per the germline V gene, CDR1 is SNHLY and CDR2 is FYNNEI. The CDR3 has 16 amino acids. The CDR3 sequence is CASSDNGGSGANVLTF. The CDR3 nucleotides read TGTGCCAGCAGTGATAACGGAGGCTCTGGGGCCAACGTCCTGACTTTC.

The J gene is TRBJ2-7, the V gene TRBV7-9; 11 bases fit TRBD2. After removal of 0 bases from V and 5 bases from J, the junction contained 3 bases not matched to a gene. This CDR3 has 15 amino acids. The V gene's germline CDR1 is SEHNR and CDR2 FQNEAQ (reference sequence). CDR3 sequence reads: CASSLASGRAHEQYF. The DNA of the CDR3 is TGTGCCAGCAGCTTAGCTAGCGGGAGGGCCCACGAGCAGTACTTC.

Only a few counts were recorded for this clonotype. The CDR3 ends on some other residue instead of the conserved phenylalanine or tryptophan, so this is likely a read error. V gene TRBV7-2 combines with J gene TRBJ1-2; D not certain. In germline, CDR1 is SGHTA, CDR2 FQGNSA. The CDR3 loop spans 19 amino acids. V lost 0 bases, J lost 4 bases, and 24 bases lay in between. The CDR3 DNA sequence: TGTGCCAGCAGCTTAGCCACAGCATGGCAGGCAATTCCCACCTATGGCTACACCCTC. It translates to CASSLATAWQAIPTYGYTL.